This T cell receptor beta chain was retrieved from a study of blood T cell repertoires in COVID-19. Across the whole study: T cells, B-cell-depleted T cells, or PBMCs provided the cDNA or gDNA that served as material.

CDR3 length equals 14 residues. Germline V CDR1 and CDR2: SGHAT, FQNNGV. Trimming pared 2 bases from V and 4 bases from J, leaving 10 bases between. How the authors handled the data: Counts of nucleated cells, estimated from reference gene primer amplification, were obtained. Assay: immunoSEQ multiplex PCR; the TCRdb copy retains only in-frame clones and omits some. V and J calls and clone size are given by that table; D and trimming were obtained from the DNA. Counted here are roughly 330,000 clones, about 87% occurring once; the ten biggest clones make up approximately 5%. Two negative PCRs, clearance, or symptom resolution characterized the recovered Cohort 3 donors.

This sequence was found in a woman in her twenties or thirties who had recovered from COVID-19. Specimen: PBMCs or T cells enriched from blood (not recorded which). The V gene is TRBV11-2, the J gene TRBJ2-3, with D possibly matching TRBD1 (5 bases). Here the CDR3 reads CASSLNPRADTQYF. CDR3 DNA: TGTGCCAGCAGCTTAAACCCCAGGGCAGATACGCAGTATTTT.